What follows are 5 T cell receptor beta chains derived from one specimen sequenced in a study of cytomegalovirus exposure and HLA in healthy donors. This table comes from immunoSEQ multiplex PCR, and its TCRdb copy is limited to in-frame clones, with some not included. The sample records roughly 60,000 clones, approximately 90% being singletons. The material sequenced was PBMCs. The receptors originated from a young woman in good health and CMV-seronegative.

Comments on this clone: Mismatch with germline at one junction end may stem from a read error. For the CDR3, the DNA is TGCGCCAGCAGCCAAGCACTGACAGGGCCCAGGGACTTC. Protein product: CASSQALTGPRDF. The V call is TRBV4-1, the J call TRBJ2-7; 7 bases are shared with TRBD1. Germline CDR1 reads MGHRA; CDR2 reads YSYEKL. The CDR3 spans 13 residues.

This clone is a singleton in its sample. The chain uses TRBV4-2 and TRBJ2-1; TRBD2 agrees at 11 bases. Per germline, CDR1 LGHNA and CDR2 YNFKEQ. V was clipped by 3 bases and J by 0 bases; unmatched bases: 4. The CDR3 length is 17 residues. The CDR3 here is CASSQGLAVSSYNEQFF. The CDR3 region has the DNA TGTGCCAGCAGCCAGGGACTAGCGGTCAGCTCCTACAATGAGCAGTTCTTC.

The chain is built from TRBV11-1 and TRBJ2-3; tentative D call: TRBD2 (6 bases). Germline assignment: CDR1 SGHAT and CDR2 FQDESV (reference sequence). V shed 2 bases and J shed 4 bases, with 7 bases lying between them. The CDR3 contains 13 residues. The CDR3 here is CASSLTGADTQYF. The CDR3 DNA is TGTGCCAGCAGCTTAACGGGGGCAGATACGCAGTATTTT.

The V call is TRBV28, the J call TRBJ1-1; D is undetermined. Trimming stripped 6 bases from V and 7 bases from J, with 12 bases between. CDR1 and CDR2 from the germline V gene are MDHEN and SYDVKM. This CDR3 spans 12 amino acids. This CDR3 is CASSLEGSEAFF. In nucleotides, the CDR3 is TGTGCCAGCAGCCTGGAGGGAAGTGAAGCTTTCTTT.

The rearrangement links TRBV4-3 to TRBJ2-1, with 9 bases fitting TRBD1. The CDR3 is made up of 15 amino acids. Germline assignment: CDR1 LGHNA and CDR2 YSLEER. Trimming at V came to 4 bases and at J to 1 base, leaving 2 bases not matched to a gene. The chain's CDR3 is CASSLGQGSYNEQFF. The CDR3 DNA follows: TGCGCCAGCAGCCTGGGACAGGGATCCTACAATGAGCAGTTCTTC.